The 8 T cell receptor beta chains listed next were all sequenced from one sample in a study of cytomegalovirus exposure and HLA in healthy donors. Profiled with immunoSEQ multiplex PCR; TCRdb holds only in-frame clones, not every one. Seen here are over 200,000 clones, less than 95% observed once, and the top ten hold 3.1%. Source material: PBMCs. These receptors all stem from a woman in her twenties or thirties in good health and CMV-seronegative.

The J gene is TRBJ1-4, the V gene TRBV19; D uncertain. CDR1 is LNHDA and CDR2 is SQIVND in the germline V gene (reference sequence). Trimming took 5 bases from V and 4 from J, leaving 14 bases between them. The CDR3 is made up of 15 amino acids. The CDR3 loop reads CASSPVGVYNEKLFF. CDR3 DNA sequence: TGTGCCAGTAGTCCCGTCGGGGTATATAATGAAAAACTGTTTTTT.

The chain joins TRBV5-5 to TRBJ2-6; D is undetermined. Germline V gene sequence: CDR1 SGHKS, CDR2 YYEKEE (reference sequence). The CDR3 contains 15 residues. Trimming took off 2 bases at V and 2 bases at J, with 8 bases between the two ends. The CDR3 reads CASSFSPAGANVLTF. CDR3 DNA sequence: TGTGCCAGCAGCTTCTCCCCTGCTGGGGCCAACGTCCTGACTTTC. Using reference TRBV5-5 and TRBJ2-6 for the parts outside the CDR3, the full variable domain is DAGVTQSPTHLIKTRGQQVTLRCSPISGHKSVSWYQQVLGQGPQFIFQYYEKEERGRGNFPDRFSARQFPNYSSELNVNALLLGDSALYLCASSFSPAGANVLTFGAGSRLTVL.

The chain has TRBV7-9 and TRBJ2-3; D may be TRBD1 (5 bases). Between the trimmed V and J ends, which lost 4 bases and 3 bases, there was a span of 11 bases. Per germline, CDR1 SEHNR and CDR2 FQNEAQ (reference sequence). The CDR3 runs 14 residues. In DNA, the CDR3 is TGTGCCAGCAGCTCCGTGCAGGGTACAGATACGCAGTATTTT. Its translation is CASSSVQGTDTQYF.

J is TRBJ2-3 and V is TRBV11-2; TRBD1 or TRBD2 may be the D gene (5 bases each). Trimming took 7 bases from V and 3 from J, leaving 17 bases between them. The CDR3 runs to 15 residues. CDR1 and CDR2 from the germline V gene are SGHAT and FQNNGV. CDR3 DNA sequence: TGTGCCAGCACGAACTTTGGGACCACAACAGATACGCAGTATTTT. It encodes CASTNFGTTTDTQYF. The full variable domain, completed using reference TRBV11-2 and TRBJ2-3, is EAGVAQSPRYKIIEKRQSVAFWCNPISGHATLYWYQQILGQGPKLLIQFQNNGVVDDSQLPKDRFSAERLKGVDSTLKIQPAKLEDSAVYLCASTNFGTTTDTQYFGPGTRLTVL.

The chain combines TRBV28 with TRBJ2-1; D remains unclear. Trimming removed 6 bases at V and 2 bases at J, with 17 bases between. Germline loops: CDR1 MDHEN, CDR2 SYDVKM. The CDR3 contains 16 residues. DNA for the CDR3: TGTGCCAGCAGGCCACGAGGAAACGGAGCCTACAATGAGCAGTTCTTC. Its translation is CASRPRGNGAYNEQFF.

The rearrangement joins TRBV5-5 to TRBJ2-5; no firm D call. The V end was cut by 3 bases, the J end by 4 bases, with 16 bases between. Per germline, CDR1 SGHKS and CDR2 YYEKEE (reference sequence). The CDR3 spans 15 residues. DNA for the CDR3: TGTGCCAGCAGCTCCCGTGGTTTCGCTGCAGAGACCCAGTACTTC. Its protein is CASSSRGFAAETQYF.

On this clone itself: Other DNA sequences from this sample encode an identical CDR3 as well. The chain couples TRBV5-1 to TRBJ2-5, with D perhaps matching TRBD1 (6 bases). The CDR3 runs 15 residues. V lost 0 bases, J lost 5 bases, and 14 bases lay in between. In germline, CDR1 is SGHRS, CDR2 YFSETQ. Here the CDR3 reads CASSLGLGAGETQYF. DNA for the CDR3: TGCGCCAGCAGCTTGGGTTTGGGGGCTGGGGAGACCCAGTACTTC. Full variable domain (rest looked up from reference TRBV5-1 and TRBJ2-5): KAGVTQTPRYLIKTRGQQVTLSCSPISGHRSVSWYQQTPGQGLQFLFEYFSETQRNKGNFPGRFSGRQFSNSRSEMNVSTLELGDSALYLCASSLGLGAGETQYFGPGTRLLVL.

The gene calls are TRBV18 and TRBJ2-2, with D perhaps TRBD1 (6 bases). This CDR3 is built from 16 residues. Trimming cost V 6 bases and J 5 bases, with 19 bases left between them. Germline CDR1 KGHSH, CDR2 LQKENI. CDR3 protein: CASSEDSQLQTGELFF. In DNA, the CDR3 is TGTGCCAGCTCTGAGGACAGTCAACTACAGACCGGGGAGCTGTTTTTT.